Below, 13 T cell receptor beta chains from the same sample are listed, as sequenced in a study of cytomegalovirus exposure and HLA in healthy donors. Researchers ran the PCR with 60 Vbeta and 13 Jbeta primers. Sequencing used immunoSEQ multiplex PCR; TCRdb keeps in-frame clones, though not all of them. The sample consists of 150,000 or so clones, more than 65% of them appearing once. The sample consisted of PBMCs. These receptors were obtained from a man between 18 and 29 years old in good health and CMV-seropositive.

This chain joins TRBV7-8 and TRBJ1-1; 9 nucleotides match TRBD1. J lost 8 bases, V lost 5 bases, and 6 bases had no gene match. Germline CDR1 and CDR2: SGHVS and FQNEAQ. The CDR3 is 13 amino acids. The CDR3 spells CASSLYRGPEAFF. The CDR3 coding sequence is TGTGCCAGCAGCCTCTACAGGGGGCCAGAAGCTTTCTTT.

This clone was observed once. The genes are TRBV14 and TRBJ1-1; D might be TRBD1 (5 bases). This CDR3 region has 14 residues. The germline CDR1 and CDR2 sequences are SGHDN and FVKESK. V shed 9 bases and J shed 3 bases, with 17 bases lying between them. The CDR3 DNA is TGTGCCAGGCCCCTCGGGGGGACGGACACTGAAGCTTTCTTT. It translates to CARPLGGTDTEAFF.

The rearrangement uses TRBV27 and TRBJ2-7; 7 nucleotides match TRBD1. The CDR3 sequence is 13 residues long. The V gene's germline CDR1 is MNHEY and CDR2 SMNVEV (reference sequence). V lost 2 bases, J lost 6 bases, and 4 bases stayed unmatched. Here the CDR3 DNA reads TGTGCCAGCAGTTTAGGCAGGGGGTTCGAGCAGTACGTC. This sequence encodes CASSLGRGFEQYV.

This clone was seen only a few times. The rearrangement joins TRBV30 to TRBJ1-6, with 8 bases lining up with TRBD1. V gave up 3 bases and J gave up 7 bases; unmatched junction bases: 11. CDR3 size: 16 residues. The germline V gene encodes CDR1 GTSNPN and CDR2 SVGIG (reference sequence). This chain's CDR3 is CAWRGPPRGPNSPLHF. The DNA of the CDR3 is TGTGCCTGGAGGGGACCCCCCAGGGGGCCCAATTCACCCCTCCACTTT. Together with reference TRBV30 and TRBJ1-6, the CDR3 gives the full variable domain: SQTIHQWPATLVQPVGSPLSLECTVEGTSNPNLYWYRQAAGRGLQLLFYSVGIGQISSEVPQNLSASRPQDRQFILSSKKLLLSDSGFYLCAWRGPPRGPNSPLHFGNGTRLTVT.

The chain links TRBV4-1 to TRBJ2-2, with unresolved D. The CDR3 sequence is 13 residues long. With 0 bases removed from V and 5 bases from J, the gap between germline ends came to 4 bases. Germline V lookup: CDR1 MGHRA, CDR2 YSYEKL. CDR3 DNA sequence: TGCGCCAGCAGCCAAGATAGAACCGGGGAGCTGTTTTTT. Translated, it gives CASSQDRTGELFF.

Of note for this clone: Other nucleotide sequences from this sample produce the same CDR3. The genes are TRBV15 and TRBJ2-7; D is possibly TRBD1 (6 bases). Germline CDR1 reads LNHNV; CDR2 reads YYDKDF (reference sequence). V lost 0 bases, J lost 3 bases, and 6 bases lay in between. This CDR3 spans 13 amino acids. The CDR3 DNA is TGTGCCACCAGCAGAGACAGGGGCTACGAGCAGTACGTC. This codes for CATSRDRGYEQYV.

The gene calls are TRBV27 and TRBJ2-1, with 12 bases that match TRBD2. This CDR3 contains 17 residues. V was pared by 8 bases and J by 2 bases, with 10 bases of the junction left unmatched. Germline lookup yields CDR1 MNHEY and CDR2 SMNVEV (reference sequence). The CDR3 nucleotides read TGTGCCAGCTCCACCTATCTAGCGGGGGGGCCCTACAATGAGCAGTTCTTC. Its translation is CASSTYLAGGPYNEQFF.

The genes are TRBV10-3 and TRBJ2-1; 12 nucleotides agree with TRBD2. The CDR3 covers 14 residues. Germline V gene sequence: CDR1 ENHRY, CDR2 SYGVKD. Trimming cost V 9 bases and J 4 bases; bases outside gene matches: 4. The CDR3 here is CAIRTSGVYNEQFF. DNA for the CDR3: TGTGCCATTCGGACTAGCGGGGTATACAATGAGCAGTTCTTC.

The V gene is TRBV2, the J gene TRBJ2-3, with 10 positions matching TRBD2. The germline gives CDR1 SNHLY, CDR2 FYNNEI. V gave up 6 bases and J gave up 4 bases; unmatched junction bases: 4. CDR3 size: 14 residues. The CDR3 spells CASSAGLAADTQYF. For the CDR3, the DNA is TGTGCCAGCAGCGCAGGACTAGCGGCAGATACGCAGTATTTT.

The V and J genes are TRBV5-1 and TRBJ2-1, with 10 bases lining up with TRBD2. With 9 bases clipped from V and 0 bases from J, the junction kept 9 bases outside the gene matches. Germline V gives CDR1 SGHRS, CDR2 YFSETQ. The CDR3 is made up of 16 amino acids. The CDR3 region is CATKTSGLSSYNEQFF. CDR3 DNA sequence: TGCGCCACCAAGACTAGCGGGCTTAGCTCCTACAATGAGCAGTTCTTC.

The V call is TRBV2, the J call TRBJ2-5, with 10 bases matching TRBD1. In germline, CDR1 is SNHLY, CDR2 FYNNEI. V dropped 6 bases and J dropped 0; count of bases not matched to a gene: 4. The CDR3 has 15 residues. The CDR3 sequence: CASRTGQGYQETQYF. CDR3 nucleotides: TGTGCCAGCAGAACGGGACAGGGGTACCAAGAGACCCAGTACTTC.

The gene calls are TRBV7-8 and TRBJ1-2; a possible D gene is TRBD1 (5 bases). Germline values: CDR1 SGHVS, CDR2 FQNEAQ. The CDR3 contains 14 residues. Deletions cut 5 bases from V and 3 bases from J, with 13 bases between. Written as DNA, the CDR3 is TGTGCCAGCAGCCCGGGGGGACGGTACTATGGCTACACCTTC. Translating gives CASSPGGRYYGYTF.

The chain recombines TRBV19 with TRBJ2-2; no clear D gene. Germline CDR1 reads LNHDA; CDR2 reads SQIVND (reference sequence). Trimming removed 7 bases at V and 6 bases at J, with 6 bases between. The CDR3 contains 11 residues. The CDR3 is CASTSAGELFF. The CDR3 DNA follows: TGTGCCAGTACCTCTGCCGGGGAGCTGTTTTTT.